This T cell receptor (beta chain) was retrieved from a study of blood T cells in healthy people across ages. On this clonotype itself: No antigen is known for it.

Combining a sample-barcoded 5' primer with a J-beta primer mix, a second PCR ran for roughly 6 to 12 cycles. A 12-random-nucleotide template-switch adaptor tagged each cDNA molecule. From the 5' RACE reads, TCRdb called clonotypes with MiXCR, one entry per CDR3 protein. The sample includes about 780,000 distinct CDR3 sequences, about half of them seen just once. Overall study findings and caveats: Greater diversity and more naive CD4+ cells were seen in long-lived donors than in aged donors.

Germline CDR1 is SGHTA and CDR2 is FQGNSA. The CDR3 is made up of 15 amino acids. With 2 bases clipped from V and 3 bases from J, the junction kept 3 bases outside the gene matches. The sequence was obtained from an elderly man in good health. This sequence joins TRBV7-2 and TRBJ2-4, with 8 bases fitting TRBD1. The sample was blood. The CDR3: CASSLQGAVKNIQYF. The CDR3 DNA reads TGTGCCAGCAGCTTACAGGGGGCGGTCAAAAACATTCAGTACTTC.